This is a list of T cell receptor beta chains from one sample in a study of blood T cell repertoires in COVID-19. Clones were sequenced by immunoSEQ multiplex PCR, and TCRdb holds only the in-frame ones, with some missing. The data contain roughly 150,000 clones, about four fifths of them singletons. Sequenced: peripheral blood. These receptors came from a woman aged 60-75 years with COVID-19, enrolled during active disease. Both conserved end residues are part of each CDR3. D genes are given only for firm matches. Some rows have no size entry. The others give once, few or many, or a class for an expanded clone.

. | . | TRBJ1-2 | TRBV28 | CASREGGSEGYGYTF | TGTGCCAGCAGGGAGGGAGGGAGTGAAGGGTATGGCTACACCTTC
TRBD1 | . | TRBJ1-5 | TRBV5-8 | CASSGGTGYQPQHF | TGTGCCAGCAGCGGGGGGACAGGGTATCAGCCCCAGCATTTT
TRBD1 | . | TRBJ2-1 | TRBV6-5 | CASSPGTAHYNEQFF | TGTGCCAGCAGTCCCGGGACAGCTCACTACAATGAGCAGTTCTTC
TRBD1 | . | TRBJ2-5 | TRBV27 | CASRPDRVVQETQYF | TGTGCCAGCAGACCAGACAGGGTCGTCCAAGAGACCCAGTACTTC
TRBD1 | . | TRBJ2-3 | TRBV28 | CASSSFDRVRTDTQYF | TGTGCCAGCAGTTCCTTCGACAGGGTGCGCACAGATACGCAGTATTTT
TRBD1 | . | TRBJ1-1 | TRBV4-1 | CASSQDRDTEAFF | TGCGCCAGCAGCCAGGACAGGGACACTGAAGCTTTCTTT
TRBD1 | . | TRBJ2-1 | TRBV7-2 | CASSSAGGGLRSYNEQFF | TGTGCCAGCAGCTCTGCAGGGGGCGGCCTCCGCTCCTACAATGAGCAGTTCTTC
TRBD1 | . | TRBJ2-1 | TRBV28 | CASSFGTGGFYYNEQFF | TGTGCCAGCAGTTTTGGGACAGGGGGCTTCTACTACAATGAGCAGTTCTTC
TRBD2 | . | TRBJ2-1 | TRBV6-5 | CASSLTSGSYNEQFF | TGTGCCAGCAGCCTAACTAGCGGCTCCTACAATGAGCAGTTCTTC
TRBD1 | . | TRBJ2-6 | TRBV4-1 | CASSQDVGQGFTGANVLTF | TGCGCCAGCAGCCAAGATGTGGGACAGGGATTTACTGGGGCCAACGTCCTGACTTTC
TRBD1 | once | TRBJ1-6 | TRBV7-8 | CASSRQGSSYNSPLHF | TGTGCCAGCAGCCGACAGGGGAGCTCCTATAATTCACCCCTCCACTTT
. | few | TRBJ2-2 | TRBV5-4 | CASSLDPRNTGELFF | TGTGCCAGCAGCTTGGACCCGAGAAACACCGGGGAGCTGTTTTTT
. | . | TRBJ1-6 | TRBV28 | CASSPPGGISPLHF | TGTGCCAGCAGCCCCCCGGGGGGAATCTCACCCCTCCACTTT
. | . | TRBJ1-1 | TRBV5-8 | CASSLARRRAAEAFF | TGTGCCAGCAGCTTGGCAAGACGCAGGGCGGCTGAAGCTTTCTTT
TRBD1 | . | TRBJ1-5 | TRBV5-8 | CASSRPQAAGGLAQHF | TGTGCCAGCAGCCGACCCCAGGCGGCAGGGGGTCTGGCCCAGCATTTT
TRBD1 | . | TRBJ2-7 | TRBV4-3 | CASSQGHGTGDEQYF | TGCGCCAGCAGCCAAGGCCATGGGACAGGGGACGAGCAGTACTTC
. | . | TRBJ2-7 | TRBV9 | CASSVGERAYEQYF | TGTGCCAGCAGCGTAGGGGAGAGGGCCTACGAGCAGTACTTC
. | . | TRBJ2-2 | TRBV11-3 | CASSLGGNTGELFF | TGTGCCAGCAGCTTGGGGGGGAACACCGGGGAGCTGTTTTTT
TRBD1 | . | TRBJ1-5 | TRBV6-5 | CASSSLDRGPHQPQHF | TGTGCCAGCAGTTCCCTGGACAGGGGACCTCATCAGCCCCAGCATTTT
. | many | TRBJ1-1 | TRBV4-1 | CASSQDTDSSMNTEAFF | TGCGCCAGCAGCCAAGATACGGACAGCTCGATGAACACTGAAGCTTTCTTT
TRBD1 | few | TRBJ2-5 | TRBV19 | CASSMGTGGETQYF | TGTGCCAGTAGTATGGGGACAGGGGGCGAGACCCAGTACTTC
TRBD2 | . | TRBJ2-3 | TRBV2 | CASRRLAGGRTDTQYF | TGTGCCAGCAGGCGACTAGCGGGGGGCCGCACAGATACGCAGTATTTT
TRBD1 | . | TRBJ1-5 | TRBV28 | CASTSTGTGNQPQHF | TGTGCCAGCACTTCGACCGGGACAGGCAATCAGCCCCAGCATTTT
TRBD1 | . | TRBJ2-1 | TRBV12-5 | CAGRNKGQGNNEQFF | TGTGCTGGGAGGAATAAGGGACAGGGGAACAATGAGCAGTTCTTC
TRBD2 | . | TRBJ2-5 | TRBV7-2 | CASSLAWVGLWETQYF | TGTGCCAGCAGCTTAGCTTGGGTGGGACTATGGGAGACCCAGTACTTC
. | . | TRBJ1-1 | TRBV6-2/TRBV6-3 | CASSSRGNTEAFF | TGTGCCAGCAGCTCTAGGGGGAACACTGAAGCTTTCTTT
TRBD2 | . | TRBJ2-1 | TRBV7-9 | CASSLVTSGRSDNEQFF | TGTGCCAGCAGCTTAGTAACTAGCGGGAGGAGCGACAATGAGCAGTTCTTC
. | . | TRBJ1-5 | TRBV28 | CASRTQEYSNQPQHF | TGTGCCAGCAGAACACAGGAGTATAGCAATCAGCCCCAGCATTTT
. | . | TRBJ2-7 | TRBV7-8 | CASSLGGGLYEQYF | TGTGCCAGCAGCTTAGGCGGGGGCCTCTACGAGCAGTACTTC
TRBD2 | . | TRBJ2-5 | TRBV5-4 | CASSFDSGTQETQYF | TGTGCCAGCAGCTTCGACAGCGGGACTCAAGAGACCCAGTACTTC
TRBD1 | . | TRBJ1-1 | TRBV6-5 | CASSLGGLNTEAFF | TGTGCCAGCAGTTTAGGGGGCCTGAACACTGAAGCTTTCTTT
. | . | TRBJ2-7 | TRBV12-3/TRBV12-4 | CASSLVQGYEQYF | TGTGCCAGCAGTTTAGTTCAGGGGTACGAGCAGTACTTC
TRBD1 | . | TRBJ1-1 | TRBV5-4 | CASSGDRRGSGTEAFF | TGTGCCAGCAGCGGGGACAGGAGAGGGTCGGGGACTGAAGCTTTCTTT
. | . | TRBJ1-4 | TRBV11-2 | CASTPARRGGGEKLFF | TGTGCCAGCACACCGGCTCGGAGGGGAGGGGGTGAAAAACTGTTTTTT
. | . | TRBJ2-1 | TRBV15 | CATSRASSGEQFF | TGTGCCACCAGCAGAGCCAGCTCGGGAGAGCAGTTCTTC
TRBD1 | . | TRBJ1-5 | TRBV7-9 | CASSLARTGPLSNQPQHF | TGTGCCAGCAGCTTAGCTCGGACAGGCCCGCTTAGCAATCAGCCCCAGCATTTT
. | . | TRBJ1-3 | TRBV2 | CASSDGGYSGNTIYF | TGTGCCAGCAGTGACGGCGGATACTCTGGAAACACCATATATTTT
TRBD1 | . | TRBJ1-6 | TRBV5-6 | CASSFRDRYNSPLHF | TGTGCCAGCAGCTTCCGGGACAGGTATAATTCACCCCTCCACTTT
. | . | TRBJ2-7 | TRBV4-3 | CASSQGPGARSYEQYF | TGCGCCAGCAGCCAGGGACCGGGAGCCCGTTCCTACGAGCAGTACTTC
. | . | TRBJ1-5 | TRBV15 | CATSRGITGDSNQPQHF | TGTGCCACCAGCAGGGGGATTACGGGGGATAGCAATCAGCCCCAGCATTTT
. | . | TRBJ1-6 | TRBV2 | CASIRQDNSPLHF | TGTGCCAGCATTCGACAAGATAATTCACCCCTCCACTTT
TRBD2 | . | TRBJ2-2 | TRBV7-9 | CASSLPPREGNPGELFF | TGTGCCAGCAGCTTACCCCCGAGGGAGGGAAATCCCGGGGAGCTGTTTTTT
TRBD2 | . | TRBJ2-7 | TRBV5-1 | CASSPGLAGGTTYEQYF | TGCGCCAGCAGCCCGGGACTAGCGGGAGGGACAACCTACGAGCAGTACTTC